The entry that follows covers one T cell receptor beta chain sequence. Its antigen is unknown. No much larger clonotype is one base removed from it; base qualities were not supplied. CDR1 and CDR2 were assigned from the germline V gene as MDHEN and SYDVKM. From cysteine to phenylalanine, the CDR3 is 16 amino acids long. Solely the CDR3 DNA is kept, with 48 bases framed from the first base. Between the V and J ends, shortened by 1 base and 0 bases respectively, the junction contains 10 bases. The source of the sample is a study of blood T cell repertoires in COVID-19 (dated by TCRdb to 2020 to 2022). About the investigation overall: Samples from collaborators originated in the United States, Italy and Spain and spanned both the acute and convalescent phases of COVID-19. The material from the prospective study consisted of cDNA or gDNA derived from T cells, B-cell-depleted T cells, or PBMCs. The dataset comprised deeply sampled blood TCRbeta repertoires from subjects exposed to, actively infected with, or recovered from COVID-19. The repertoires were released in a freely available public database meant as a resource for research on the immune response to SARS-CoV-2. The samples were drawn from two sources: the first 160 participants of the ongoing ImmuneRACE study, and over 950 subjects contributed by 6 global collaborators. Nearly every sample came with metadata listing a de-identified subject ID, COVID-19 status, age in years and sex. Where available, HLA class I and class II types were taken from metadata supplied by the sample provider and were not determined by assay-based typing. Points the paper makes about the study in general: How much clinical and demographic metadata was included differed by source and by participant, and the metadata was provided uncurated.

TCRbeta CDR3 regions were amplified from genomic DNA by means of the immunoSEQ Assay, a bias-controlled multiplex PCR. Under the source paper's analysis protocol: The number of nucleated cells in each sample was estimated by amplification of reference gene primers within the assay. To quantify the absolute abundance of each unique TCRbeta CDR3 rearrangement, sequence reads were collapsed and filtered. For each sample, productive Simpson clonality was calculated by taking the square root of Simpson's diversity index across productive rearrangements. TCRdb holds this immuneACCESS table with in-frame rearrangements only. Some clones are missing; in checked studies, unresolved V genes explain under half, and the rest has no known cause. V and J calls and clone size are those listed in that table; D and trimming were worked out from the DNA. This sample gives about 330,000 clones in total; approximately 85% of them show up just once. Around 1.5% of the sample is in the top ten clones.

Each collaborating institution followed its own protocols to collect whole blood in K2EDTA tubes. Collaborator samples were shipped for TCRbeta analysis as frozen whole blood, isolated PBMCs, or DNA extracted from either sample type. The TCR sequence derives from a woman in her forties or fifties with acute or convalescent COVID-19. The sequence joins TRBV28 to TRBJ1-3; the D segment could be TRBD1, given 6 matching bases. Sequenced: peripheral blood. The bases read TGTGCCAGCAGTTTATTCGGGGGGCCCTCTGGAAACACCATATATTTT. Its product reads: CASSLFGGPSGNTIYF. With the rest looked up from the reference TRBV28 and TRBJ1-3 genes rather than sequenced, the full variable domain is DVKVTQSSRYLVKRTGEKVFLECVQDMDHENMFWYRQDPGLGLRLIYFSYDVKMKEKGDIPEGYSVSREKKERFSLILESASTNQTSMYLCASSLFGGPSGNTIYFGEGSWLTVV.